This TCR beta chain appears in the sequencing data of a study of T-cell reconstitution after alpha-beta-depleted transplantation in children. This clonotype was observed a few times. The V and J ends lost 5 bases and 8 bases, in that order; junction bases with no gene match: 4. CDR3 length: 13 residues. CDR1 is KGHSH and CDR2 is LQKENI in the germline V gene. It was with unique molecular identifiers that the TCRbeta library was prepared. TCRdb independently ran MiXCR on the PCR reads; one entry per CDR3 protein. The sample includes fewer than 750,000 distinct CDR3 sequences, approximately 30% of them seen just once.

The chain carries TRBV18 and TRBJ1-1, with 11 nucleotides matching TRBD1. The sample was PBMCs, taken before TCRalphabeta/CD19-depleted stem cell transplant. The receptor's source is a boy under two years old with Wiskott-Aldrich syndrome, due to receive a stem cell transplant. The CDR3 loop is CASSARDRGEAFF. The CDR3 DNA is TGTGCCAGCTCAGCCAGGGACAGGGGGGAAGCTTTCTTT.